Detailed here is one T cell receptor (beta chain). Its antigen is unknown. The CDR3 runs 19 residues. Germline CDR1 is MNHEY and CDR2 is SVGAGI. Trimming stripped 5 bases from V and 1 base from J, with 21 bases between. Researchers reported that TCR beta cDNA libraries carried unique molecular identifiers. With roughly 0.85 to 11 million T cells as the source, hundreds of thousands of cDNA molecules resulted. MiXCR, run by TCRdb on the PCR reads, gives a single entry per CDR3 protein. The table lists roughly 800,000 distinct CDR3 sequences, about 45% of them singletons. The source of the sample is a study of post-analysis software for immune sequencing data. Across the study: Included courses were relapsing-remitting and secondary progressive multiple sclerosis; progressive-relapsing multiple sclerosis was also included.

General study results and limits: Multiple sclerosis patients showed significantly lower normalized Chao1 diversity than controls did. With TRBV5-6, TRBV5-1 and TRBV20-1 included, about five TRBV segments were more frequent in patients than in controls. Strong same-batch co-clustering of samples appeared with F measure clustering.

The sequenced sample was blood. This clonotype originated in a girl aged 5-17 years with multiple sclerosis. This chain joins TRBV6-5 and TRBJ2-6; a weak D match, TRBD2 (5 bases). In DNA, the CDR3 is TGTGCCAGCAGTAACTGGTGGGTCGCGAGGGAGTCTGGGGCCAACGTCCTGACTTTC. Protein product: CASSNWWVARESGANVLTF.